The 5 T cell receptor beta chains presented below share a single source sample, sequenced in a study of cytomegalovirus exposure and HLA in healthy donors. The study ran its PCR with 60 Vbeta and 13 Jbeta primers. The protocol was immunoSEQ multiplex PCR, while the TCRdb copy is restricted to in-frame clones and leaves out a portion. The table shows 150,000 to 200,000 clones, with around 77% occurring only once. Sequencing was carried out using PBMCs. The receptors derive from a woman between 35 and 50 years old in good health and CMV-seronegative.

The chain has TRBV6-6 and TRBJ2-3, with D uncertain. This CDR3 has 12 amino acids. Trimming took off 6 bases at V and 8 bases at J, with 12 bases between the two ends. CDR1 is MNHNY, CDR2 SVGAGI, per germline (reference sequence). The CDR3 DNA reads TGTGCCAGCAGCGACCCTTCGGGTACGCAGTATTTT. Protein product: CASSDPSGTQYF.

The V call is TRBV6-1, the J call TRBJ2-1, with D unclear. This CDR3 contains 13 residues. Germline V CDR1 and CDR2: MNHNS, SASEGT. Trimming removed 0 bases from V and 6 bases from J, with 6 bases in between. Here the CDR3 DNA reads TGTGCCAGCAGTGAAGCGCGAGGCAATGAGCAGTTCTTC. Protein product: CASSEARGNEQFF.

V gene TRBV29-1 combines with J gene TRBJ1-1, with D tentatively TRBD1 (6 bases). Germline lookup yields CDR1 SQVTM and CDR2 ANQGSEA. Trimming took 4 bases from V and 4 from J, leaving 16 bases between them. There are 14 residues in the CDR3. CDR3 loop: CSVGRGSGATEAFF. The CDR3 region has the DNA TGCAGCGTTGGAAGGGGGTCGGGTGCCACTGAAGCTTTCTTT.

The rearrangement links TRBV7-9 to TRBJ2-7; TRBD2 might be the D (6 bases). Germline V gene sequence: CDR1 SEHNR, CDR2 FQNEAQ (reference sequence). Trimming left V 2 bases short and J 5 bases short, with 10 bases between. The CDR3 totals 13 residues. The CDR3 loop is CASSLSGSHEQYF. The DNA for the CDR3 is TGTGCCAGCAGCTTATCCGGGAGCCACGAGCAGTACTTC.

The V gene is TRBV5-1, the J gene TRBJ2-3, with TRBD2 as a possible D gene (5 bases). The V end was cut by 4 bases, the J end by 1 base, with 16 bases between. CDR3 length equals 16 residues. In germline, CDR1 is SGHRS, CDR2 YFSETQ. DNA of the CDR3: TGCGCCAGCAGCCCGGGGAGTTATATCCGCACAGATACGCAGTATTTT. Protein sequence: CASSPGSYIRTDTQYF.